This T cell receptor beta chain was profiled in a study of cytomegalovirus exposure and HLA in healthy donors listed by TCRdb under 2017. With regard to the full study: According to an earlier analysis of 587 of the donors, about 190 million T cells yielded 90 million to 140 million unique TCR beta sequences and 276 Gb of sequence data. Of the approximately 400 genotyped donors, 75% to 85% were placed in the genetic ancestry cluster associated with self-reported Caucasian donors. Among about 370 genotyped donors of the cohort, an average of roughly 230,000 unique TCR beta nucleotide sequences was sequenced per donor, of which about 18% were non-productive. Typing coverage varied by locus: roughly 629-630 donors for A, B, C, DRB1 and DQB1; about 520 for DQA1; more than 600 for DPA1; around 490 for DPB1. An early release that covered roughly 600 HLA-typed donors contained around 330 gigabases of sequencing data and tens of millions of unique TCR sequences. The study used immunosequencing to profile the T cell repertoires of several hundred subjects and linked those repertoires to cytomegalovirus serostatus. Alongside the repertoire data, information on donor age, sex, ethnicity and CMV serostatus was compiled. To decide whether each TCR beta V gene segment behaved as functional or pseudogenic, an earlier analysis of some 580 of the donors relied on high-throughput TCR beta sequencing. Rather than drawing on any new phenotypic data, the later analysis identified candidate immune exposures from TCR beta sequences and the way those sequences occurred across donors. Roughly five DR-DQ haplotypes were handled as single units for association and clustering because linkage in the cohort was strong. High-throughput TCR immunosequencing, statistical association of individual TCRs with disease status, and machine learning were combined to predict cytomegalovirus infection status. In a later analysis, previously published TCR beta repertoires from more than 500 donors were re-analyzed and high-resolution HLA genotyping was added so that TCR occurrence patterns could be studied. Class I and class II HLA loci were covered by the typing at four-digit resolution. The study aimed to test whether signatures of past pathogen exposure could be identified by cataloging public T cell receptors. Along with the approximately 700-subject first cohort, a separate validation cohort of over a hundred different subjects was used. A later genetic analysis used genome-wide SNP genotypes for about 60% of the roughly 700 donors, treating that subset as a discovery cohort. Every repertoire in the discovery cohort had been generated on one and the same sequencing platform. What the work shows at the level of the full study, not this receptor alone: The presence/absence analyses assumed that sequencing depth was roughly uniform across donors, and that assumption may not be true. A later analysis found that HLA-associated TCR beta chains were more clonally expanded and had lower generation probabilities than equally common non-associated chains. A later analysis reported that several top co-occurrence clusters appeared linked to parvovirus B19, influenza, CMV and Epstein-Barr virus. The classifier was reported to diagnose cytomegalovirus status with high specificity and sensitivity in both the original and validation cohorts. A later genetic analysis associated a missense DCLRE1C variant with V-gene and J-gene trimming of TCR beta chains, and an independent cohort replicated the association. The earlier analysis of nearly 600 of the donors excluded over 15 rarely observed V segments, including chromosome 9 orphons, because counts were too low. A cluster of highly shared sequence variants was judged likely to be a technical artifact of the sequencing pipeline. Across donors, most TCR sequences were observed very rarely, whereas some public TCRs were present in many individuals. In a later genetic analysis, fewer N-insertions in productive TCRs were reported among donors in an Asian-associated ancestry cluster than the roughly 640-donor mean. According to a later analysis, most CMV-associated TCR beta chains appeared to be HLA-restricted, and the HLA associations seemed to be driven largely by CMV exposure. Some IMGT-functional V segments, including TRBV6-2 and TRBV6-3, could not be told apart with the 87-base-pair reads, so those segments were excluded. The cohort was sequenced for TCR beta chains only, and without alpha or paired-chain data the features that could be detected were limited. In vitro tests confirmed that a few of the cytomegalovirus-associated TCR beta chains recognize cytomegalovirus antigens. In a later analysis, the rate of TCR association differed among HLA loci, with DRB1 alleles having the most associated TCRs and HLA-C alleles having the fewest. In the study, approximately 160 TCR beta chains were listed as associated with cytomegalovirus. Strong co-occurrence of HLA alleles, especially DR and DQ, made assigning TCR associations to individual alleles difficult. A further reported finding was that TCR beta sequences accurately predicted the HLA-A and HLA-B alleles for most subjects in the first cohort. At a false discovery rate of 0.05, a later analysis linked around 15,000 TCR beta sequences to specific HLA alleles. Broadly in line with IMGT annotations, most TCR beta V segments showed up in productive rearrangements about 87% or about 30% of the time in an earlier analysis of approximately 600 of the donors. The authors suggested that the approach could potentially be extended to other disease states and immunological phenotypes. Because HLA typing was missing for some donors at each locus, association tests included only the typed subset. Immune exposure information for the cohort was limited to CMV serostatus. Correlated functional status among segregating V segments might reflect linkage disequilibrium, but an unknown experimental factor could not be ruled out.

The cohort consisted of 650 to 850 healthy bone marrow donors. At the time of sampling, all cohort members were nominally healthy, though unrecorded immune exposures were likely present. The donor was CMV seropositive and belonged to the group of about 290 seropositive cohort members. Every donor gave a peripheral blood sample, and the peripheral blood mononuclear cells from that sample were used for TCR beta sequencing. Genomic DNA was extracted from the blood cell samples with the Qiagen DNeasy Blood Extraction Kit. At the junction V is shortened by 2 bases and J by 6 bases, with 13 bases in between. The CDR3 spans 15 residues, from the cysteine through the phenylalanine. Only the CDR3 region is kept as DNA, spanning 45 bases read in frame from base 1. As encoded in the germline V gene, CDR1 is ENHRY while CDR2 is SYGVKD. To note about this clone: Its antigen remains unidentified. Base qualities are not at hand, and no much larger clone is one base apart.

The library was obtained by the immunoSEQ multiplex PCR assay. The multiplex PCR relied on a mix of 60 forward primers for TCR Vbeta segments and 13 reverse primers for TCR Jbeta segments. Amplification of the CDR3 region of rearranged TCR beta genes was performed with a multiplex PCR assay on genomic DNA. The Illumina HiSeq System was used to sequence the amplified TCR beta libraries as 87-base-pair reads. On the study's bioinformatics: In a later analysis, approximately 74 million unique TCR beta chains were counted across the approximately 640 repertoires, and about 10 million of these chains were shared by at least two donors. To remove PCR and sequencing errors, raw reads were error-corrected and collapsed into unique sequences using a nearest-neighbor algorithm that merged closely related sequences. V, D and J gene segments were assigned by aligning CDR3 sequences to IMGT reference sequences. For a sequence to be retained, a match of at least six nucleotides was required to both a V gene segment and a J gene segment. A rearrangement was called productive if the CDR3 had no stop codons and remained in frame with V and J, and every other rearrangement was called non-productive. CDR3 was defined by IMGT convention, running from the second conserved V-encoded cysteine to the conserved J-encoded phenylalanine. The earlier analysis of fewer than 750 of the donors excluded sequences that lacked an unambiguous match to a single V gene segment. In an earlier analysis of several hundred of the donors, a V segment was called functional when productive rearrangements were above 56.7%, and segregating when the standard deviation between donors exceeded 5%. To diagnose cytomegalovirus status from the catalog of TCR beta chain sequences, a statistical classification framework was built. In a later analysis, TCR nucleotide sequences were compared against IMGT/GENE-DB human TR gene sequences so that V and J genes could be assigned. The TCRdist pipeline was used in a later analysis to assign CDR3 sequences and most-parsimonious VDJ recombination scenarios. A later analysis defined each TCR beta chain by its CDR3 amino acid sequence plus V-gene family, and excluded reads lacking a unique V-gene family. A later analysis removed 550 to 650 highly shared, low-generation-probability nucleotide sequences to deal with suspected cross-contamination and a sequencing artifact. In a later analysis, a clonal expansion index for each public chain was calculated from normalized within-repertoire ranks of inferred template counts. In a later analysis, generation probabilities were computed using a VDJ recombination model fitted to out-of-frame rearrangements, and the results were checked against IGoR. Hypergeometric tests were used in a later analysis to score TCR-TCR, TCR-HLA and TCR-CMV co-occurrence, with a repertoire-size bias correction applied to the TCR pairs. False discovery rates were estimated in a later analysis by permuting HLA or CMV assignments 20 times. In a later analysis, co-occurring TCRs were grouped using DBSCAN, with TCRdist sequence similarity added in when clustering inside HLA-allele-positive subsets. For co-occurrence clustering, repertoires with fewer than 30,000 or more than 120,000 public chains were excluded, along with roughly five repertoires with anomalous nucleotide sharing. In TCRdb, the immuneACCESS table is reduced to in-frame sequences with V and J assigned. These tables do not hold every clone; where another copy was compared, an unresolved V gene accounts for under half, and the others remain unexplained. V and J calls and clone size come straight from that table; D and trimming were deduced from the DNA. The sample table holds 80,000 to 100,000 clones, of which less than 80% were seen once. The leading ten clones occupy around 16% of the sample.

The chain couples TRBV10-3 to TRBJ2-2; TRBD1 is a weak D gene call, 5 bases matching. The sequenced sample consisted of PBMCs. This clonotype was sampled from a woman between 40 and 50 years old in good health and CMV-seropositive. The DNA sequence is as follows: TGTGCCATCAGTGAGCCGCCCCCCAGGGCCGGGGAGCTGTTTTTT. The resulting protein is CAISEPPPRAGELFF.